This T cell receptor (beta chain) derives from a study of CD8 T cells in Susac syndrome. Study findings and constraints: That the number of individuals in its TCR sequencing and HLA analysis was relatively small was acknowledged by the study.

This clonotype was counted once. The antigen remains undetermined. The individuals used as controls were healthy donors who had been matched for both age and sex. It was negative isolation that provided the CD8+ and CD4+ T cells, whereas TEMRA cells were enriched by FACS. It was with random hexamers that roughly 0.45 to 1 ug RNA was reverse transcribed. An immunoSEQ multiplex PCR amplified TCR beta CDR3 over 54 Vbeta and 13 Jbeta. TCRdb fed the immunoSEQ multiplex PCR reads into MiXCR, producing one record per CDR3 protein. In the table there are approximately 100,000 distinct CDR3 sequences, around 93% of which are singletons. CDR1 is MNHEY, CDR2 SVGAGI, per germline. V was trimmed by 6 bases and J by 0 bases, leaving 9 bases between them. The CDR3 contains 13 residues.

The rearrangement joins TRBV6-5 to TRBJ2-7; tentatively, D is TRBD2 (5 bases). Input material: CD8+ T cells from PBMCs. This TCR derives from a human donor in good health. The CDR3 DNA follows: TGTGCCAGCAGGGAGGCCGGCTCCTACGAGCAGTACTTC. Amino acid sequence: CASREAGSYEQYF.